This entry concerns a single T cell receptor (beta chain). Its specificity is not known. The V gene's germline CDR1 is SEHNR and CDR2 FQNEAQ (reference sequence). V was cut by 5 bases and J by 3 bases, with 13 bases left in between. This CDR3 is 15 amino acids long. Data came from immunoSEQ multiplex PCR; TCRdb stores just in-frame clones and leaves some out. This table has some 170,000 clones, 85% to 90% appearing once. This record belongs to a study of T cell responses to AZD1222 COVID-19 vaccine. Overall study findings and caveats: Clonal diversity may have been underestimated in mostly white British donors. Only a handful of AZD1222 recipients tested seropositive at baseline. Nearly half of the spike-specific TCRs reportedly recognize variant regions that carry no mutations.

Sequenced material: peripheral blood, taken 28 days after the second AZD1222 dose. This receptor was taken from an adult who received the AZD1222 COVID-19 vaccine. The genes are TRBV7-9 and TRBJ2-2; D unresolved. The CDR3 protein is CASSPDGGDTGELFF. Written as DNA, the CDR3 is TGTGCCAGCAGCCCGGACGGCGGTGACACCGGGGAGCTGTTTTTT.